The text below deals with one T cell receptor beta chain. Distinct nucleotide sequences in the sample also encode this CDR3. The data belong to a study of cytomegalovirus exposure and HLA in healthy donors. The primer mix had 60 Vbeta and 13 Jbeta primers. Assay used: immunoSEQ multiplex PCR; TCRdb lists only in-frame clones, some missing. Of roughly 48,000 clones detected, 65% to 85% appear once; the ten largest clones hold under 3%. This CDR3 region has 13 residues. Germline CDR1 and CDR2: KGHSH and LQKENI. Trimming cost V 6 bases and J 7 bases; bases outside gene matches: 8. The receptor's source is a man aged 18 to 29 in good health and CMV-seronegative. The sequencing sample was made of PBMCs. V gene TRBV18 combines with J gene TRBJ1-1; 7 bases map to TRBD1. CDR3 protein: CASSLKTGNEAFF. As DNA, the CDR3 is TGTGCCAGCTCGCTCAAGACAGGGAATGAAGCTTTCTTT.